These 3 T cell receptor beta chains came from one sample sequenced in a study of T cell responses to AZD1222 COVID-19 vaccine. The assay was immunoSEQ multiplex PCR, and TCRdb's table has in-frame clones only and misses some. The sample shows about 150,000 clones, 88% of them seen only once. The sequencing used peripheral blood, collected after recovery from COVID-19. These receptors originate from an adult who had recovered from COVID-19.

This clone has a handful of counts. V is TRBV18 and J is TRBJ1-1; no clear D gene. Trimming shortened V by 3 bases and J by 1 base, and 9 bases separated the two germline ends. Germline V CDR1 and CDR2: KGHSH, LQKENI. CDR3 length equals 14 residues. The CDR3 bases are TGTGCCAGCTCACCCTCCTGGCAGAACACTGAAGCTTTCTTT. Translation: CASSPSWQNTEAFF.

The chain combines TRBV19 with TRBJ1-5, with 7 bases fitting TRBD1. The CDR3 runs 16 residues. The junction had 12 bases not matched to a gene; V was cut back by 5 bases and J by 5 bases. Germline CDR1 LNHDA, CDR2 SQIVND (reference sequence). CDR3 nucleotides: TGTGCCAGTAGTGACCCCGGGACAGTGCTTGATCAGCCCCAGCATTTT. As protein: CASSDPGTVLDQPQHF.

The chain carries TRBV28 and TRBJ2-4, with 7 bases fitting TRBD1. V was pared by 5 bases and J by 10 bases, with 8 bases of the junction left unmatched. The CDR3 is 13 amino acids. The germline gives CDR1 MDHEN, CDR2 SYDVKM. DNA for the CDR3: TGTGCCAGCAGTGCACAGGGGTCGGGGATTCAGTACTTC. It codes for CASSAQGSGIQYF.